This TCR beta chain was identified during a study of T cells expressing NK-cell markers. Whole-study results and caveats: The study found dominant NKG2C+ clonotypes at about 1.0-7.5% of CD8+ T cells in roughly six donors. Expanded NKG2C+ T cell clones were not confirmed as HCMV-specific.

The CDR3 runs 13 residues. The germline V gene encodes CDR1 GTSNPN and CDR2 SVGIG (reference sequence). Template switching by 5'RACE with UMIs generated the TCR beta cDNA. TCRdb reprocessed the 5' RACE reads, with one entry per CDR3 protein and no DNA. Its clone listing holds 500,000 to 600,000 distinct CDR3 sequences. As for this clonotype: No antigen is known for it.

Sample: blood T cells: a sorted CD56 or NKG2C T cell subset, CD4+ or CD8+ T cells, or bulk PBMC T cells (not recorded which). This rearrangement joins TRBV30 to TRBJ1-5; as DNA is missing, the TRBD1 call by TCRdb cannot be tested. This TCR was recovered from a man between 18 and 29 years old in good health. The CDR3 reads CAWSDGQGFIQHF.